These 31 T cell receptor beta chains share one sample of origin, sequenced in a study of T-cell memory formation after mild COVID-19 (dated by TCRdb to about 2021). The library came from 5' RACE. Sequencing instrument: Illumina NovaSeq 6000. TCRdb itself trimmed the public reads at Q25 with fastp, ran MiXCR and retained productive beta chains. Entries are consolidated by CDR3 protein sequence, retaining the most common genes and DNA. The sample table shows 150,000 to 200,000 distinct CDR3 sequences, and 11% are seen once. Less than 4% of the sample belongs to the ten largest clones. The sequenced sample was PBMCs or a T cell subset sorted from them (not recorded which). Receptor source: a man younger than 35 who had mild COVID-19 (a few samples of this study predate the infection). The sample titles of this study are shuffled in the database, so cell type and time point are left out; the donor was told from shared clones.

The genes are TRBV12-3 or TRBV12-4 and TRBJ1-3, with D tentatively TRBD1 (5 bases). V was trimmed by 6 bases and J by 0 bases, leaving 6 bases between them. The CDR3 has 13 residues. The chain's CDR3 is CASRGGSGNTIYF. The CDR3 nucleotides are TGTGCCAGCAGGGGGGGCTCTGGAAACACCATATATTTT.

This clonotype was detected a few times. The gene calls are TRBV2 and TRBJ2-3; D is ambiguous. The germline V and J ends were trimmed by 3 bases and 6 bases, with 7 bases remaining between them. The CDR3 runs to 12 residues. Germline CDR1 and CDR2: SNHLY and FYNNEI. The CDR3 sequence: CASSDVGDTQYF. The CDR3 DNA reads as TGTGCCAGCAGTGACGTGGGGGATACGCAGTATTTT.

This clonotype showed up just a few times. The rearrangement uses TRBV5-1 and TRBJ2-1; 9 bases align to TRBD1. Germline CDR1 SGHRS, CDR2 YFSETQ. CDR3 length equals 16 residues. Trimming cost V 5 bases and J 7 bases; bases outside gene matches: 13. This CDR3 reads CASRQGQGGIPNEQFF. In DNA form, the CDR3 reads TGCGCCAGCAGGCAGGGACAGGGTGGAATTCCGAATGAGCAGTTCTTC.

The chain joins TRBV2 to TRBJ2-3; tentatively, D is TRBD2 (6 bases). CDR3 length equals 16 residues. Trimming took 2 bases from V and 0 from J, leaving 12 bases between them. Germline-derived CDR1 and CDR2 are SNHLY and FYNNEI. The CDR3 DNA sequence: TGTGCCAGCAGTGAACCGGACTACTTTAGCACAGATACGCAGTATTTT. Protein sequence: CASSEPDYFSTDTQYF.

This clonotype appeared a few times. The chain links TRBV5-6 to TRBJ2-1, with no clear D. The CDR3 has 15 amino acids. Germline V gene data show CDR1 as SGHDT and CDR2 as YYEEEE. V was pared by 0 bases and J by 0 bases, with 7 bases between. CDR3 coding DNA: TGTGCCAGCAGCTTGGTTCATAGCTCCTACAATGAGCAGTTCTTC. Translating it yields CASSLVHSSYNEQFF.

In this sample, this clonotype turned up many times. DNA for the CDR3: TGCGCCAGCAGGGAACGTCCTAGCACAGATACGCAGTATTTT. Its translation: CASRERPSTDTQYF. V usage is TRBV5-1 and J usage is TRBJ2-3, with no clear D. Trimming removed 5 bases at V and 0 bases at J, with 10 bases between. CDR3 length equals 14 residues. Germline V gene lookup returns CDR1 SGHRS and CDR2 YFSETQ.

V and J are TRBV6-5 and TRBJ1-2; D call uncertain. V was trimmed by 6 bases and J by 3 bases, leaving 8 bases between them. The CDR3 is 12 residues long. The germline CDR1 and CDR2 sequences are MNHEY and SVGAGI. CDR3 in DNA: TGTGCCAGCAGCCCCGACGACTATGGCTACACCTTC. This gives the protein CASSPDDYGYTF.

This clonotype was counted between two and nine times. The chain has TRBV6-5 and TRBJ1-4, with D possibly matching TRBD1 (5 bases). V shed 1 base and J shed 4 bases, with 13 bases lying between them. Germline loops: CDR1 MNHEY, CDR2 SVGAGI. The CDR3 spans 16 residues. Here the CDR3 reads CASSYWAGNGNEKLFF. The CDR3 bases are TGTGCCAGCAGTTACTGGGCAGGGAACGGTAATGAAAAACTGTTTTTT.

The chain has TRBV5-1 and TRBJ1-1; D is perhaps TRBD1 (5 bases). The CDR3 length is 16 residues. The V end was cut by 5 bases, the J end by 5 bases, with 22 bases between. Looked up from germline, CDR1 is SGHRS and CDR2 is YFSETQ. The CDR3 is CASRPRLRASETEAFF. In nucleotides, the CDR3 is TGCGCCAGCAGACCCCGTCTCAGGGCGTCCGAAACTGAAGCTTTCTTT.

This clonotype was detected a few times. V is TRBV7-2 and J is TRBJ2-5; D ambiguous. CDR3 length: 12 residues. Trimming removed 1 base at V and 7 bases at J, with 7 bases between. Germline V CDR1 and CDR2: SGHTA, FQGNSA. The chain's CDR3 is CASSLGRSTQYF. The DNA for the CDR3 is TGTGCCAGCAGCTTAGGAAGGTCGACCCAGTACTTC. The whole variable domain, remainder taken from reference TRBV7-2 and TRBJ2-5, is GAGVSQSPSNKVTEKGKDVELRCDPISGHTALYWYRQSLGQGLEFLIYFQGNSAPDKSGLPSDRFSAERTGGSVSTLTIQRTQQEDSAVYLCASSLGRSTQYFGPGTRLLVL.

This clonotype was found many times. The J gene is TRBJ2-5, the V gene TRBV6-2 or TRBV6-3; D ambiguous. In germline, CDR1 is MNHEY, CDR2 SVGEGT. This CDR3 contains 13 residues. V was clipped by 8 bases and J by 5 bases, with 15 bases between them. CDR3 nucleotide sequence: TGTGCCAGCTCATTGGTCTCCTGGGAGACCCAGTACTTC. The encoded protein is CASSLVSWETQYF.

The gene calls are TRBV20-1 and TRBJ2-5, with 10 bases that match TRBD2. CDR3 length equals 15 residues. V was clipped by 7 bases and J by 5 bases; unmatched bases: 13. The V gene's germline CDR1 is DFQATT and CDR2 SNEGSKA (reference sequence). The CDR3 here is CSGWTSGYPRETQYF. CDR3 sequence (DNA): TGCAGTGGTTGGACTAGCGGTTATCCTAGGGAGACCCAGTACTTC.

The chain employs TRBV28 and TRBJ1-2, with 11 bases that match TRBD1. This CDR3 has 13 residues. The germline gives CDR1 MDHEN, CDR2 SYDVKM. CDR3 residues: CAIRDRGIYGYTF. The CDR3 bases are TGTGCTATCCGGGACAGGGGGATTTATGGCTACACCTTC.

The rearrangement links TRBV27 to TRBJ2-7; D call uncertain. V shed 5 bases and J shed 3 bases, with 17 bases lying between them. Germline CDR1 is MNHEY and CDR2 is SMNVEV (reference sequence). The CDR3 length is 15 residues. The CDR3 nucleotides are TGTGCCAGCAGTCCGACGGCAGAGGATGACTACGAGCAGTACGTC. Translated: CASSPTAEDDYEQYV.

The gene calls are TRBV20-1 and TRBJ1-2; D might be TRBD1 (5 bases). The CDR3 is 12 amino acids. Trimming removed 5 bases from V and 0 bases from J, with 7 bases in between. CDR1 and CDR2 from the germline V gene are DFQATT and SNEGSKA (reference sequence). The CDR3 DNA follows: TGCAGTGCTCTGACAGCTAACTATGGCTACACCTTC. This encodes CSALTANYGYTF.

There are a few counts of this clonotype. The J gene is TRBJ2-3, the V gene TRBV7-9, with TRBD2 identical over 13 bases. CDR1 is SEHNR and CDR2 is FQNEAQ in the germline V gene (reference sequence). The CDR3 is 13 amino acids. After removal of 6 bases from V and 10 bases from J, the junction contained 4 bases not matched to a gene. The CDR3 DNA is TGTGCCAGCAGTTGGACTAGCGGGGGAGCGCAGTATTTT. Amino acid sequence: CASSWTSGGAQYF.

The rearrangement joins TRBV6-6 to TRBJ2-5; 11 nucleotides match TRBD1. The CDR3 runs 16 residues. Losses at the gene ends were 6 bases for V and 4 bases for J; bases not matched to a gene: 10. The germline gives CDR1 MNHNY, CDR2 SVGAGI (reference sequence). CDR3 loop: CASRAPGTGGIETQYF. CDR3 coding DNA: TGTGCCAGCAGAGCGCCCGGGACAGGGGGAATAGAGACCCAGTACTTC.

This clonotype was observed a few times. The rearrangement joins TRBV9 to TRBJ2-3; D is perhaps TRBD2 (6 bases). The CDR3 loop spans 14 amino acids. Germline CDR1 SGDLS, CDR2 YYNGEE. The V gene lost 3 bases and the J gene lost 0 bases, with 8 bases spanning the gap. The CDR3 DNA reads as TGTGCCAGCAGCGGAGGGACTAGCACAGATACGCAGTATTTT. Its translation is CASSGGTSTDTQYF.

This clonotype came up a few times. V usage is TRBV20-1 and J usage is TRBJ1-5, with D perhaps matching TRBD1 (6 bases). Germline V gene sequence: CDR1 DFQATT, CDR2 SNEGSKA (reference sequence). V lost 6 bases and J lost 1, with 13 bases in between. The CDR3 loop spans 14 amino acids. The CDR3 region has the DNA TGCAGTGCCTCACAGGGAACCAGCAATCAGCCCCAGCATTTT. The encoded protein is CSASQGTSNQPQHF.

The V and J genes are TRBV7-2 and TRBJ2-1; D is possibly TRBD1 (6 bases). Germline CDR1 reads SGHTA; CDR2 reads FQGNSA. V was shortened by 3 bases and J by 5 bases, with 26 bases between the two germline ends. There are 19 residues in the CDR3. CDR3 loop: CASSLAGTTHPLGHNEQFF. CDR3 DNA sequence: TGTGCCAGCAGCTTGGCCGGGACAACTCATCCTCTGGGCCACAATGAGCAGTTCTTC.

This clonotype was detected only a few times. The V gene is TRBV6-5, the J gene TRBJ1-5; D perhaps matches TRBD1 (5 bases). The CDR3 runs 13 residues. The V gene lost 6 bases and the J gene lost 6 bases, with 12 bases spanning the gap. Germline assignment: CDR1 MNHEY and CDR2 SVGAGI. Written as DNA, the CDR3 is TGTGCCAGCAGACTCCGGGACGCTCAGCCCCAGCATTTT. Its protein is CASRLRDAQPQHF.

This clonotype showed up just a few times. The chain is built from TRBV12-3 or TRBV12-4 and TRBJ2-4, with TRBD2 identical over 9 bases. The length of the CDR3 is 14 residues. With V trimmed by 6 bases and J by 3 bases, 3 bases remained unmatched. In DNA, the CDR3 is TGTGCCAGCAGAAATAGCGGGAGCAAAAACATTCAGTACTTC. It encodes CASRNSGSKNIQYF.

A few counts support this clonotype. The CDR3 spells CSALAGSTDTQYF. The CDR3 region has the DNA TGCAGTGCACTAGCGGGGAGCACAGATACGCAGTATTTT. The chain uses TRBV20-1 and TRBJ2-3, with 10 bases fitting TRBD2. This CDR3 is 13 amino acids long. Germline V gives CDR1 DFQATT, CDR2 SNEGSKA (reference sequence). Germline trimming cut 6 bases from V and 0 bases from J; bases unmatched to any gene: 0.

The J gene is TRBJ2-3, the V gene TRBV6-2 or TRBV6-3, with a weak D call TRBD1 (6 bases). The germline V gene has CDR1 MNHEY and CDR2 SVGEGT. This CDR3 is 14 amino acids long. Trimming took off 4 bases at V and 8 bases at J, with 16 bases between the two ends. The CDR3 region has the DNA TGTGCCAGCAGTTCATACCGGGACACCCCTACGCAGTATTTT. The encoded protein is CASSSYRDTPTQYF.

In its sample, this clonotype was seen many times. The chain recombines TRBV5-1 with TRBJ1-2; TRBD1 agrees at 9 bases. The J segment lost 6 bases and the V segment lost 2 bases, leaving 2 bases of the junction unmatched. Germline V gene lookup returns CDR1 SGHRS and CDR2 YFSETQ. The CDR3 extends over 13 amino acids. The CDR3: CASSLQGADGYTF. CDR3 nucleotide sequence: TGCGCCAGCAGCTTACAGGGGGCGGATGGCTACACCTTC.

This clonotype was counted a few times. This chain uses TRBV12-5 with TRBJ2-5; D possibly uses TRBD1 or TRBD2 (6 bases each). Germline lookup yields CDR1 LGHNT and CDR2 FRNRAP. Trimming took off 6 bases at V and 3 bases at J, with 14 bases between the two ends. This CDR3 is built from 14 residues. The CDR3 nucleotides are TGTGCTAGTGGAACTAGCCAGGGGAAAGAGACCCAGTACTTC. Its translation is CASGTSQGKETQYF.

At least ten counts were recorded for this clonotype. The chain combines TRBV20-1 with TRBJ2-3; D remains ambiguous. In germline, CDR1 is DFQATT, CDR2 SNEGSKA (reference sequence). This CDR3 is built from 12 residues. V gave up 0 bases and J gave up 2 bases, with 3 bases separating them. Here the CDR3 reads CSAREDTDTQYF. Written as DNA, the CDR3 is TGCAGTGCTAGAGAAGACACAGATACGCAGTATTTT.

In this sample, this clonotype turned up a few times. This rearrangement joins TRBV19 to TRBJ2-7, with TRBD2 matching over 10 bases. V lost 0 bases to trimming and J lost 3 bases; unmatched junction nucleotides: 2. Germline V CDR1 and CDR2: LNHDA, SQIVND (reference sequence). The CDR3 spans 15 residues. In DNA, the CDR3 is TGTGCCAGTAGTATAGATGCTAGCGGGGGCTACGAGCAGTACTTC. Translating gives CASSIDASGGYEQYF.

This clonotype was seen many times. This chain connects TRBV11-2 to TRBJ2-5, with D uncertain. Trimming removed 5 bases from V and 2 bases from J, with 9 bases in between. Germline values: CDR1 SGHAT, CDR2 FQNNGV. CDR3 length: 13 residues. The CDR3 loop is CASSPEGQETQYF. The CDR3 DNA follows: TGTGCCAGCAGCCCCGAAGGACAAGAGACCCAGTACTTC.

The V and J genes are TRBV11-2 and TRBJ2-1; no clear D. Trimming took 1 base from V and 12 from J, leaving 10 bases between them. CDR3 length: 12 residues. Per the germline V gene, CDR1 is SGHAT and CDR2 is FQNNGV. CDR3: CASSLVRLGQFF. The CDR3 nucleotides read TGTGCCAGCAGCTTAGTGCGGCTTGGGCAGTTCTTC.

The chain employs TRBV6-5 and TRBJ2-5, with 16 positions matching TRBD2. J lost 0 bases, V lost 6 bases, and 13 bases had no gene match. The germline V gene encodes CDR1 MNHEY and CDR2 SVGAGI. CDR3 length equals 20 residues. Here the CDR3 reads CASRRREGLAGGRYQETQYF. The CDR3 bases are TGTGCCAGCAGAAGACGAGAGGGACTAGCGGGGGGGAGGTACCAAGAGACCCAGTACTTC.